The source of this T cell receptor (beta chain) is a study of T cell responses to AZD1222 COVID-19 vaccine. Points from the study as a whole: The study found Spike-specific TCR breadth and depth rose after two AZD1222 doses. Reports say nearly half of spike-specific TCRs go after unmutated variant regions. Repertoires were sampled only after the peak T cell response.

This CDR3 comprises 17 residues. V dropped 0 bases and J dropped 0 bases, with 15 bases sitting between them. Germline-derived CDR1 and CDR2 are SGHKS and YYEKEE (reference sequence). This clone was counted only a few times. Its specificity is not known. The data were produced by immunoSEQ multiplex PCR, yet TCRdb's version contains in-frame clones alone and is incomplete. The table includes around 160,000 clones, more than 85% detected once. V and J are TRBV5-5 and TRBJ1-2; D uncertain. The clonotype originates from an adult in good health. The sample here was peripheral blood, taken on day 0 of AZD1222 vaccination. The CDR3 sequence is CASSLVAGPLANYGYTF. The CDR3 DNA sequence: TGTGCCAGCAGCTTGGTTGCCGGTCCACTAGCTAACTATGGCTACACCTTC.